This passage covers 31 T cell receptor beta chains from one sample sequenced in a study of cytomegalovirus exposure and HLA in healthy donors. The protocol was immunoSEQ multiplex PCR, while the TCRdb copy is restricted to in-frame clones and leaves out a portion. The profile shows 130,000 to 150,000 clones, roughly 88% of them singletons. Input material: PBMCs. These receptors were obtained from a young woman in good health and CMV-seropositive.

This chain uses TRBV5-4 with TRBJ1-4; D is unresolved. Germline CDR1 SGHNT, CDR2 YYREEE (reference sequence). Trimming shortened V by 4 bases and J by 3 bases, and 13 bases separated the two germline ends. The CDR3 sequence is 15 residues long. The DNA for the CDR3 is TGTGCCAGCAGCCCGGAGCTGGGAGCTAATGAAAAACTGTTTTTT. This encodes CASSPELGANEKLFF.

V and J are TRBV15 and TRBJ2-1; 11 bases agree with TRBD2. From germline, CDR1 is LNHNV and CDR2 YYDKDF (reference sequence). The J segment lost 10 bases and the V segment lost 3 bases, leaving 11 bases of the junction unmatched. CDR3 size: 16 residues. CDR3 sequence: CATSRAGTSGSREQFF. The CDR3 nucleotides read TGTGCCACCAGCAGGGCCGGGACTAGCGGAAGCAGAGAGCAGTTCTTC.

The rearrangement links TRBV9 to TRBJ1-1; 7 bases map to TRBD1. The CDR3 consists of 14 residues. V was pared by 3 bases and J by 4 bases, with 6 bases of the junction left unmatched. Germline V gene sequence: CDR1 SGDLS, CDR2 YYNGEE. The CDR3 reads CASSANRGGTEAFF. The CDR3 DNA sequence: TGTGCCAGCAGCGCTAACAGGGGAGGCACTGAAGCTTTCTTT.

The rearrangement links TRBV19 to TRBJ2-7, with 7 bases fitting TRBD2. The V gene's germline CDR1 is LNHDA and CDR2 SQIVND (reference sequence). V lost 5 bases to trimming and J lost 2 bases; unmatched junction nucleotides: 9. The CDR3 totals 15 residues. Here the CDR3 reads CASSARERGTYEQYF. CDR3 coding DNA: TGTGCCAGTAGTGCCCGCGAGCGGGGAACCTACGAGCAGTACTTC. Full variable domain (outside the CDR3, taken from reference TRBV19 and TRBJ2-7): DGGITQSPKYLFRKEGQNVTLSCEQNLNHDAMYWYRQDPGQGLRLIYYSQIVNDFQKGDIAEGYSVSREKKESFPLTVTSAQKNPTAFYLCASSARERGTYEQYFGPGTRLTVT.

The chain is built from TRBV28 and TRBJ1-2; 11 positions match TRBD1. Trimming cost V 4 bases and J 4 bases; bases outside gene matches: 8. The CDR3 is 16 residues long. CDR1 is MDHEN and CDR2 is SYDVKM in the germline V gene. The CDR3 sequence: CASSSPGDRGIYGYTF. CDR3 DNA: TGTGCCAGCAGTTCACCCGGGGACAGGGGGATCTATGGCTACACCTTC.

The rearrangement uses TRBV2 and TRBJ2-7, with 8 bases fitting TRBD2. Trimming cost V 6 bases and J 9 bases; bases outside gene matches: 16. Germline V gives CDR1 SNHLY, CDR2 FYNNEI. The CDR3 has 15 amino acids. For the CDR3, the DNA is TGTGCCAGCAGCCAAACGGGGGGGATCACATGGGCGCAGTACTTC. Translated: CASSQTGGITWAQYF. The variable domain in full, completed from reference TRBV2 and TRBJ2-7, reads EPEVTQTPSHQVTQMGQEVILRCVPISNHLYFYWYRQILGQKVEFLVSFYNNEISEKSEIFDDQFSVERPDGSNFTLKIRSTKLEDSAMYFCASSQTGGITWAQYFGPGTRLTVT.

The chain is built from TRBV6-5 and TRBJ2-5, with TRBD1 matching over 9 bases. V shed 0 bases and J 5 bases; nucleotides not matched to a gene: 4. The CDR3 covers 15 residues. CDR1 MNHEY and CDR2 SVGAGI come from the germline V gene. The CDR3 loop reads CASSYSIGTGETQYF. The CDR3 nucleotides are TGTGCCAGCAGTTACTCGATTGGGACAGGGGAGACCCAGTACTTC.

In this sample, this clone turned up a few times. The chain carries TRBV6-5 and TRBJ1-2; D remains ambiguous. Trimming removed 4 bases at V and 1 base at J, with 10 bases between. Germline V CDR1 and CDR2: MNHEY, SVGAGI. The CDR3 is 14 amino acids. In DNA form, the CDR3 reads TGTGCCAGCAGTTCGTGGGAGGGTAACTATGGCTACACCTTC. Residues: CASSSWEGNYGYTF.

This clone has more than one count but fewer than ten. This chain joins TRBV4-2 and TRBJ2-7, with 9 bases aligning to TRBD1. Germline V gives CDR1 LGHNA, CDR2 YNFKEQ. J was trimmed by 4 bases and V by 4 bases; bases with no gene match: 11. The CDR3 runs to 16 residues. The CDR3 loop reads CASSRPPGQGVYEQYF. Written as DNA, the CDR3 is TGTGCCAGCAGCCGACCACCGGGACAGGGTGTGTACGAGCAGTACTTC.

The sample holds one count of this clone. This rearrangement joins TRBV9 to TRBJ2-1; the D gene is possibly TRBD2 (5 bases). CDR1 is SGDLS and CDR2 is YYNGEE in the germline V gene. The CDR3 consists of 16 residues. V gave up 1 base and J gave up 0 bases, with 11 bases separating them. CDR3 DNA: TGTGCCAGCAGCGTAAGGGAGTACTACTCCTACAATGAGCAGTTCTTC. Residues: CASSVREYYSYNEQFF.

V gene TRBV4-1 combines with J gene TRBJ2-1; TRBD2 aligns across 8 bases. J lost 4 bases, V lost 2 bases, and 7 bases had no gene match. This CDR3 is built from 16 residues. Germline CDR1 and CDR2: MGHRA and YSYEKL. The CDR3 DNA reads as TGCGCCAGCAGCCAACCTCCGGGACTAGTATACAATGAGCAGTTCTTC. Translating gives CASSQPPGLVYNEQFF.

The chain carries TRBV5-8 and TRBJ2-5; perhaps TRBD1 as D (5 bases). The ends were cut back, 1 base at V and 5 bases at J, with 9 bases in the middle. CDR3 size: 13 residues. Germline V CDR1 and CDR2: SGHTS, YDEGEE. CDR3 protein: CASSLTGTETQYF. The CDR3 DNA sequence: TGTGCCAGCAGCTTGACAGGAACGGAGACCCAGTACTTC.

V is TRBV7-3 and J is TRBJ2-1; D is perhaps TRBD2 (5 bases). The CDR3 runs 16 residues. V lost 3 bases, J lost 3 bases, and 15 bases lay in between. Per germline, CDR1 SGHTA and CDR2 FQGTGA. This CDR3 reads CASSLGSASIYNEQFF. The CDR3, as DNA: TGTGCCAGCAGCTTGGGTAGCGCTTCCATCTACAATGAGCAGTTCTTC.

The V call is TRBV7-8, the J call TRBJ2-6; 7 positions match TRBD1. The CDR3 consists of 17 residues. Germline values: CDR1 SGHVS, CDR2 FQNEAQ. V shed 4 bases, J shed 0 bases, and the junction held 6 bases outside the gene matches. This CDR3 is CASSSDRLGSGANVLTF. The CDR3 nucleotides read TGTGCCAGCAGCTCGGACAGGCTTGGCTCTGGGGCCAACGTCCTGACTTTC.

The chain is built from TRBV5-6 and TRBJ1-5; D may be TRBD1 (5 bases). The CDR3 sequence is 14 residues long. Trimming pared 3 bases from V and 0 bases from J, leaving 7 bases between. Looked up from germline, CDR1 is SGHDT and CDR2 is YYEEEE. CDR3 nucleotide sequence: TGTGCCAGCAGCTCCGACAGTAGCAATCAGCCCCAGCATTTT. It specifies CASSSDSSNQPQHF.

This chain links TRBV9 with TRBJ2-1; TRBD2 agrees at 9 bases. From germline, CDR1 is SGDLS and CDR2 YYNGEE. The length of the CDR3 is 17 residues. V was clipped by 3 bases and J by 0 bases; unmatched bases: 7. As DNA, the CDR3 is TGTGCCAGCAGCGGCGGGGGTAGCGGGGGCTCCTACAATGAGCAGTTCTTC. This encodes CASSGGGSGGSYNEQFF.

The chain is built from TRBV28 and TRBJ2-3; possible D gene TRBD2, 5 bases. The CDR3 spans 17 residues. V lost 1 base and J 4 bases, leaving 18 bases between the germline ends. Germline V gene sequence: CDR1 MDHEN, CDR2 SYDVKM. CDR3 in amino acids: CASSLSILGPGADTQYF. CDR3 nucleotides: TGTGCCAGCAGTTTATCAATACTAGGCCCCGGTGCAGATACGCAGTATTTT. The full variable domain, in which reference TRBV28 and TRBJ2-3 provide the parts outside the CDR3, is DVKVTQSSRYLVKRTGEKVFLECVQDMDHENMFWYRQDPGLGLRLIYFSYDVKMKEKGDIPEGYSVSREKKERFSLILESASTNQTSMYLCASSLSILGPGADTQYFGPGTRLTVL.

The rearrangement joins TRBV2 to TRBJ1-1; possible D gene TRBD1, 6 bases. Between the trimmed V and J ends, which lost 0 bases and 2 bases, there was a span of 10 bases. CDR3 length equals 15 residues. Germline CDR1 and CDR2: SNHLY and FYNNEI. This CDR3 is CASSEARTANTEAFF. CDR3 coding DNA: TGTGCCAGCAGTGAAGCGCGGACAGCTAACACTGAAGCTTTCTTT.

About this clone: Germline is not matched at one junction end, which may reflect a read error. This chain connects TRBV11-3 to TRBJ2-1; TRBD2 agrees at 11 bases. The germline V gene encodes CDR1 SGHNT and CDR2 YENEEA. This CDR3 is 19 amino acids long. The CDR3 spells CVSSLGVAGGRSSYNEQFF. The CDR3 nucleotides are TGTGTCAGCAGCTTAGGGGTAGCGGGGGGGCGAAGCTCCTACAATGAGCAGTTCTTC.

The sample holds a few counts of this clone. The chain joins TRBV27 to TRBJ1-6, with TRBD1 as a possible D gene (6 bases). The CDR3 extends over 13 amino acids. Deletions cut 2 bases from V and 13 bases from J, with 12 bases between. CDR1 is MNHEY, CDR2 SMNVEV, per germline (reference sequence). CDR3 region: CASSLRTGTPLHF. DNA for the CDR3: TGTGCCAGCAGTTTACGTACAGGGACGCCCCTCCACTTT.

The chain has TRBV19 and TRBJ2-7; D not resolved. The CDR3 is made up of 14 amino acids. V lost 4 bases and J 5 bases, leaving 15 bases between the germline ends. CDR1 is LNHDA, CDR2 SQIVND, per germline (reference sequence). DNA for the CDR3: TGTGCCAGTAGTAAAGGCCCCGACACCAACGAGCAGTACTTC. Protein sequence: CASSKGPDTNEQYF.

The chain combines TRBV19 with TRBJ1-1; 7 positions match TRBD1. Looked up from germline, CDR1 is LNHDA and CDR2 is SQIVND (reference sequence). This CDR3 comprises 16 residues. The ends lost 1 base at V and 4 bases at J; junction bases unmatched: 9. The CDR3: CASSIGPAGGITEAFF. As DNA, the CDR3 is TGTGCCAGTAGTATAGGTCCGGCAGGGGGAATCACTGAAGCTTTCTTT.

The V call is TRBV6-6, the J call TRBJ2-2; D unclear. Trimming shortened V by 2 bases and J by 3 bases, and 10 bases separated the two germline ends. CDR1 and CDR2 from the germline V gene are MNHNY and SVGAGI (reference sequence). CDR3 length: 15 amino acids. CDR3 protein: CASSYEATYTGELFF. Here the CDR3 DNA reads TGTGCCAGCAGTTACGAGGCTACCTACACCGGGGAGCTGTTTTTT.

As for this clone: Germline and junction disagree at one end, which may indicate a read error. The chain has TRBV10-3 and TRBJ2-2; 8 positions match TRBD2. Germline V CDR1 and CDR2: ENHRY, SYGVKD. This CDR3 has 15 residues. The CDR3 nucleotides are TGTGCCATCAGGGGAGGACTAGCTAGCACCTGGGAGCTGTTTTTT. It is translated as CAIRGGLASTWELFF.

The chain couples TRBV6-4 to TRBJ1-6; D is ambiguous. The V end was cut by 6 bases, the J end by 0 bases, with 6 bases between. Germline V gives CDR1 MRHNA, CDR2 SNTAGT. The CDR3 sequence is 14 residues long. CDR3 sequence reads: CASSDSSYNSPLHF. CDR3 DNA sequence: TGTGCCAGCAGCGATAGCTCCTATAATTCACCCCTCCACTTT.

The chain employs TRBV4-2 and TRBJ1-6; D unresolved. This CDR3 has 15 amino acids. V lost 1 base to trimming and J lost 7 bases, with 11 bases between them. The V gene's germline CDR1 is LGHNA and CDR2 YNFKEQ. The DNA of the CDR3 is TGTGCCAGCAGCCAAGTAGGAGGACTCAATTCACCCCTCCACTTT. Its protein product is CASSQVGGLNSPLHF.

This clone has only one observation. V and J are TRBV5-1 and TRBJ2-3, with 10 bases fitting TRBD2. The V segment lost 6 bases and the J segment 2 bases; nucleotides outside the gene matches: 12. Germline CDR1 SGHRS, CDR2 YFSETQ. This CDR3 has 17 amino acids. The CDR3 nucleotides read TGCGCCAGCACCTTAGCGGGGGGCACCCTACCCACAGATACGCAGTATTTT. It encodes CASTLAGGTLPTDTQYF. The variable domain in full, with the rest retrieved from reference TRBV5-1 and TRBJ2-3, is KAGVTQTPRYLIKTRGQQVTLSCSPISGHRSVSWYQQTPGQGLQFLFEYFSETQRNKGNFPGRFSGRQFSNSRSEMNVSTLELGDSALYLCASTLAGGTLPTDTQYFGPGTRLTVL.

This clone was found a few times. J is TRBJ2-7 and V is TRBV11-2, with TRBD2 matching over 10 bases. V trimming: 5 bases; J trimming: 3 bases; junction bases outside the gene matches: 4. Germline CDR1 and CDR2: SGHAT and FQNNGV. The CDR3 loop spans 14 amino acids. The CDR3 nucleotides are TGTGCCAGCAGCCCGGGACTAGCGTACTACGAGCAGTACTTC. It specifies CASSPGLAYYEQYF.

The gene calls are TRBV5-1 and TRBJ1-1, with a weak D call TRBD1 (5 bases). Per the germline V gene, CDR1 is SGHRS and CDR2 is YFSETQ. CDR3 size: 17 residues. The V gene lost 3 bases and the J gene lost 0 bases, with 18 bases spanning the gap. CDR3 residues: CASSSDTRSRVNTEAFF. The DNA of the CDR3 is TGCGCCAGCAGCTCAGACACTCGATCCAGGGTGAACACTGAAGCTTTCTTT.

The CDR3 nucleotides read TGTGCCAGCAGCCCCGATGCGGGCTCCTACGAGCAGTACTTC. Translation: CASSPDAGSYEQYF. The chain couples TRBV6-5 to TRBJ2-7, with D possibly matching TRBD2 (5 bases). Germline assignment: CDR1 MNHEY and CDR2 SVGAGI. V lost 6 bases and J 0 bases, leaving 12 bases between the germline ends. The CDR3 runs to 14 residues.

This clone was detected once. J is TRBJ2-7 and V is TRBV5-4; D call uncertain. Germline values: CDR1 SGHNT, CDR2 YYREEE (reference sequence). Trimming pared 5 bases from V and 7 bases from J, leaving 16 bases between. The CDR3 is 13 residues long. CDR3 region: CASRVWSTTEQYF. The DNA of the CDR3 is TGTGCCAGCAGGGTGTGGTCCACGACTGAGCAGTACTTC.